Listed below are T cell receptor beta chains from one sample, sequenced in a study of Graves' ophthalmopathy and Graves' hyperthyroidism. MiXCR was run by TCRdb on the multiplex PCR reads, yielding one entry per CDR3 protein. This repertoire shows about 550,000 distinct CDR3 sequences, about 40% found once; its top ten account for around 4.6%. Material: peripheral blood or thyroid tissue (not recorded which). All receptors derive from an adult man with Graves' hyperthyroidism. Both conserved end residues are part of each CDR3. D genes are given only for firm matches. Size is omitted from some rows. Given values are once, few, many or a class for expanded clones.

v_call,clone_size,j_call,d_call,cdr3_nt,cdr3_aa
TRBV7-9,-,TRBJ1-6,-,TGTGCCAGCAGCTTCCGTCTAGCGGGATTGGGAAATTCACCCCTCCACTTT,CASSFRLAGLGNSPLHF
TRBV29-1,-,TRBJ1-1,TRBD1,TGCAGACTCGACAGGGCCCACACTGAAGCTTTCTTT,CRLDRAHTEAFF
TRBV20-1,many,TRBJ2-7,TRBD1,TGCAGTGCTAGAGGAGTCTGGCAGGGGGTTTCATACGAGCAGTACTTC,CSARGVWQGVSYEQYF
TRBV6-5,many,TRBJ1-6,-,TGTGCCACGGGACCGGGACCGCTAAATTCACCCCTCCACTTT,CATGPGPLNSPLHF
TRBV11-1,-,TRBJ2-7,TRBD1,TGTGCCAGCAGCCTCGGGACAGCCTACGAGCAGTGCTTC,CASSLGTAYEQCF
TRBV24-1,-,TRBJ2-5,-,TGTGCCACCAGTCCGCAGGGGAGGCGGGAGACCCAGTACTTC,CATSPQGRRETQYF
TRBV5-1,few,TRBJ2-3,-,TGCGCCAGCAGCTTGGATCTCAGGAACACAGATACGCAGTATTTT,CASSLDLRNTDTQYF
TRBV20-1,many,TRBJ1-2,-,TGCAGTGCTAGAGCGACAGGCAGAAACTATGGCTACACCTTC,CSARATGRNYGYTF
TRBV10-2,-,TRBJ1-5,-,TGTGCCAGCAGTTACTCTCCGGGGCGCGATGAGCCCCAGCATTTT,CASSYSPGRDEPQHF
TRBV7-8,-,TRBJ1-5,TRBD1,TGTGCCAGCAGCTCAAACCCGGGACAGGGTAGCAATCAGCCCCAGCATTTT,CASSSNPGQGSNQPQHF
TRBV14,-,TRBJ1-6,TRBD1,TGTGCCGGCAGCCAAGACAGGGGGGACAGGGGGATCCGGTTT,CAGSQDRGDRGIRF
TRBV14,many,TRBJ1-1,-,TGTGCCAGCAGCCAAGGAGCCAGGGGTTTCACTGAAGCTTTCTTT,CASSQGARGFTEAFF
TRBV29-1,many,TRBJ2-7,-,TGCAGCGTTTCCCGTGGGGGAGGGGGCGGCGAGCAGTACTTC,CSVSRGGGGGEQYF
TRBV7-9,once,TRBJ1-6,-,TGTGCCAGCAGCTTGGGGGCGCAGGGTAATTCACCCCTCCACTTT,CASSLGAQGNSPLHF
TRBV20-1,-,TRBJ2-2,-,TGCAGTGCTAGCCGCGGACAGGGGGAGCTGTTTTTT,CSASRGQGELFF
TRBV7-2,-,TRBJ1-5,-,TGTGCCAGCAGCTTAAATCGGGCAAACTCACCCCAGCATTTT,CASSLNRANSPQHF
TRBV9,-,TRBJ2-7,-,TGTGCCAGCAGCGTAGGGGGCCCCGGGGAGCAGTACTTC,CASSVGGPGEQYF
TRBV7-2,-,TRBJ1-2,-,TGTGCCAGCAGCTTATCGGGAGACAGGGGCTACACCTTC,CASSLSGDRGYTF
TRBV5-1,-,TRBJ1-4,-,TGCGCCAGCAGCTTGGGGCCCTCAAAAACGGGGGAAAAACTGTTTTTT,CASSLGPSKTGEKLFF
TRBV11-2,many,TRBJ2-7,TRBD1,TGTGCCAGCAGCTCGCTTCGGGGACAGGGTGGCGAGCAGTACTTC,CASSSLRGQGGEQYF
TRBV7-8,-,TRBJ1-4,TRBD1,TGTGCCAGCAGCTTATTTACAGGGGTTAAGAATGAGCAACTGTTTTTT,CASSLFTGVKNEQLFF
TRBV5-1,many,TRBJ2-5,-,TGCGCCAGCCGACGACTCTTTCAAGAGACCCAGTACTTC,CASRRLFQETQYF
TRBV7-2,-,TRBJ2-5,TRBD2,TGTGCCAGCAGCCATCGACTAGCGGGAGGGGAAGAGACCCAGTACTTC,CASSHRLAGGEETQYF
TRBV12-3/TRBV12-4,-,TRBJ1-5,-,TGTGCCAGCAGTTTTGATACGCTTCGGGAGACCCAGCATTTT,CASSFDTLRETQHF
TRBV2,many,TRBJ1-1,-,TGTGCCAGCTCACACGATGCGGGGTGGCGGAACACTGAAGCTTTCTTT,CASSHDAGWRNTEAFF